This T cell receptor (beta chain) emerged from a study of blood T cells in healthy people across ages. For the second PCR, which ran for roughly 6 to 12 cycles, a sample-barcoded 5' primer and a J-beta primer mix were used. TCRdb analysed the 5' RACE reads with MiXCR anew, one entry per CDR3 protein. The table shows about 780,000 distinct CDR3 sequences, with 46% occurring only once. The CDR3 contains 15 residues. V shed 4 bases, J shed 15 bases, and the junction held 15 bases outside the gene matches. Samples each yielded at least 6 micrograms of total RNA. In its sample, this clonotype was seen a few times.

V is TRBV12-3 or TRBV12-4 and J is TRBJ2-6, with 7 bases matching TRBD1. The TCR originated in a man older than 75 in good health. Sample: blood. This chain's CDR3 is CASSSPDRTEKGLTF. As DNA, the CDR3 is TGTGCCAGCAGTTCACCGGACAGGACCGAAAAGGGCCTGACTTTC.